This T cell receptor beta chain was sequenced for a study of cytomegalovirus exposure and HLA in healthy donors. Study results and caveats: A later analysis showed that HLA-associated TCR beta chains had undergone more clonal expansion than equally common others. Most subjects' HLA-A and HLA-B alleles were reportedly predicted from TCR beta sequences. Per published reports, the classifier diagnosed cytomegalovirus status with high specificity and sensitivity. CMV antigen specificity of three CMV-associated chains was confirmed in vitro.

Trimming cost V 1 base and J 3 bases; bases outside gene matches: 7. The CDR3 extends over 16 amino acids. Germline V gene lookup returns CDR1 SGHVS and CDR2 FQNEAQ. With 60 Vbeta and 13 Jbeta primers, the PCR was carried out. Produced via immunoSEQ multiplex PCR; TCRdb's table is partial and in-frame only. The sample totals tens of thousands of clones; its top ten clones hold around 1.1%. With regard to this clone: Its antigen remains unidentified.

This sequence originates from a woman aged 25 to 39 in good health and CMV-seronegative. V gene TRBV7-8 combines with J gene TRBJ2-7; 9 bases agree with TRBD1. Sequencing used PBMCs. The CDR3 sequence is CASSLVGGQGGYEQYF. The CDR3 bases are TGTGCCAGCAGCTTAGTAGGGGGACAGGGAGGCTACGAGCAGTACTTC.